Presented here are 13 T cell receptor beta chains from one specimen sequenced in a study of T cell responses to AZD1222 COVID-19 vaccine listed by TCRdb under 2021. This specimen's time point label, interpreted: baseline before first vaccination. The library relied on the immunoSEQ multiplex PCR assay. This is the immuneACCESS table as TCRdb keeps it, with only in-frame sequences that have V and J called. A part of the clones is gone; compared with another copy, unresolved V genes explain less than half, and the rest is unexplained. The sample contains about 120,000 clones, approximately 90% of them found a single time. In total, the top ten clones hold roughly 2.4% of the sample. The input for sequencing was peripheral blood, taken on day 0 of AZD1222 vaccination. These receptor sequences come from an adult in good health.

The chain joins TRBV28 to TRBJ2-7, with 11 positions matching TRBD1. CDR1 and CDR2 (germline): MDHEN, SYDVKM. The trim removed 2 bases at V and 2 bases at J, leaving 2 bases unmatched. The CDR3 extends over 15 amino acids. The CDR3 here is CASSLAGQGAYEQYF. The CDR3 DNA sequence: TGTGCCAGCAGTTTAGCGGGACAGGGGGCCTACGAGCAGTACTTC.

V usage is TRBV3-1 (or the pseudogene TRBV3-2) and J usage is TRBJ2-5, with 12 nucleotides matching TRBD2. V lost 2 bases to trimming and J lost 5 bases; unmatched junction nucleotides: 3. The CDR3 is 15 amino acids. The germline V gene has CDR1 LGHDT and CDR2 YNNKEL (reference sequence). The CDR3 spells CASSQQLAGGETQYF. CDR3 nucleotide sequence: TGTGCCAGCAGCCAACAACTAGCGGGAGGCGAGACCCAGTACTTC.

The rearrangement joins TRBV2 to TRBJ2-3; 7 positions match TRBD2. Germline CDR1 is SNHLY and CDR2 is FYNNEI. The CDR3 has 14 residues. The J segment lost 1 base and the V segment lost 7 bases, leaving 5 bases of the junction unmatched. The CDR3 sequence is CASKRDPGTDTQYF. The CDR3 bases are TGTGCCAGCAAGCGGGACCCAGGCACAGATACGCAGTATTTT. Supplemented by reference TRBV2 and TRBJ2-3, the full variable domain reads EPEVTQTPSHQVTQMGQEVILRCVPISNHLYFYWYRQILGQKVEFLVSFYNNEISEKSEIFDDQFSVERPDGSNFTLKIRSTKLEDSAMYFCASKRDPGTDTQYFGPGTRLTVL.

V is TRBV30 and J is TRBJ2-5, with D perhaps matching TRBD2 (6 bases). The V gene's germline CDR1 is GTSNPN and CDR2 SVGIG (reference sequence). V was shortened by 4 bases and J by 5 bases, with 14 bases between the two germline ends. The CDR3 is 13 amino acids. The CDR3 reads CAWTGDSRETQYF. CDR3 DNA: TGTGCCTGGACGGGGGACTCCCGGGAGACCCAGTACTTC.

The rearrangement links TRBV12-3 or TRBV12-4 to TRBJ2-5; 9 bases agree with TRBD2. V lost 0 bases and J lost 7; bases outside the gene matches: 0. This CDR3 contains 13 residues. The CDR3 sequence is CASSLASGRTQYF. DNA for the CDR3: TGTGCCAGCAGTTTAGCTAGCGGGAGGACCCAGTACTTC.

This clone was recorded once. CDR3 protein: CASSVTGGYEQYF. The CDR3 region has the DNA TGTGCCAGCAGTGTGACAGGGGGCTACGAGCAGTACTTC. J is TRBJ2-7 and V is TRBV28; TRBD1 matches at 9 bases. V trimming: 5 bases; J trimming: 3 bases; junction bases outside the gene matches: 2. The CDR3 runs 13 residues. The germline gives CDR1 MDHEN, CDR2 SYDVKM.

Here the CDR3 reads CASSKGGTQTNYGYTF. DNA for the CDR3: TGTGCCAGCAGCAAAGGGGGGACACAGACTAACTATGGCTACACCTTC. The chain joins TRBV7-2 to TRBJ1-2; a weak D match, TRBD1 (6 bases). Trimming took off 5 bases at V and 0 bases at J, with 16 bases between the two ends. Germline CDR1 reads SGHTA; CDR2 reads FQGNSA. There are 16 residues in the CDR3.

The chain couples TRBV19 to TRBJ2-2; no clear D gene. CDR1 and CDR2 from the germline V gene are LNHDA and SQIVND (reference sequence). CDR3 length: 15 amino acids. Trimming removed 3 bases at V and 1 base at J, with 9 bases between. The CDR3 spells CASSIGLGNTGELFF. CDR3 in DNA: TGTGCCAGTAGTATCGGCTTAGGGAACACCGGGGAGCTGTTTTTT. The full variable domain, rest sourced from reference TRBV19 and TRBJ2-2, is DGGITQSPKYLFRKEGQNVTLSCEQNLNHDAMYWYRQDPGQGLRLIYYSQIVNDFQKGDIAEGYSVSREKKESFPLTVTSAQKNPTAFYLCASSIGLGNTGELFFGEGSRLTVL.

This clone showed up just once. DNA for the CDR3: TGTGCCAGCAACCCAGGGGGACTAGGGGAGCAGTACTTC. This translates into CASNPGGLGEQYF. The chain couples TRBV6-5 to TRBJ2-7; D is perhaps TRBD2 (8 bases). This CDR3 comprises 13 residues. CDR1 is MNHEY and CDR2 is SVGAGI in the germline V gene. Trimming took off 7 bases at V and 7 bases at J, with 17 bases between the two ends.

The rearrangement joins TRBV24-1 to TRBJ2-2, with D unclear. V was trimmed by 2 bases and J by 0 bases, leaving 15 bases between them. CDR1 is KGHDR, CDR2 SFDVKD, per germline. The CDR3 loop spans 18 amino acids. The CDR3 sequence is CATSDSSLVVPNTGELFF. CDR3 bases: TGTGCCACCAGTGATTCCTCCTTGGTAGTCCCGAACACCGGGGAGCTGTTTTTT.

In DNA form, the CDR3 reads TGCAGCGTTGGTGGGGGTAGCGAGACCCAGTACTTC. Translated: CSVGGGSETQYF. This chain links TRBV29-1 with TRBJ2-5, with D possibly being TRBD1 or TRBD2 (5 bases each). The CDR3 is made up of 12 amino acids. Germline V gene sequence: CDR1 SQVTM, CDR2 ANQGSEA. Trimming removed 4 bases from V and 5 bases from J, with 11 bases in between. Variable domain in full (rest from reference TRBV29-1 and TRBJ2-5): SAVISQKPSRDICQRGTSLTIQCQVDSQVTMMFWYRQQPGQSLTLIATANQGSEATYESGFVIDKFPISRPNLTFSTLTVSNMSPEDSSIYLCSVGGGSETQYFGPGTRLLVL.

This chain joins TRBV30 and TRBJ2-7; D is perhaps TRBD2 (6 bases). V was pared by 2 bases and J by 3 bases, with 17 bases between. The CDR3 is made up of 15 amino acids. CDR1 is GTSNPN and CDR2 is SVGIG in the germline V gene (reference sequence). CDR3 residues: CAWSPLARFGYEQYF. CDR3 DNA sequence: TGTGCCTGGAGTCCGCTAGCGCGATTTGGCTACGAGCAGTACTTC.

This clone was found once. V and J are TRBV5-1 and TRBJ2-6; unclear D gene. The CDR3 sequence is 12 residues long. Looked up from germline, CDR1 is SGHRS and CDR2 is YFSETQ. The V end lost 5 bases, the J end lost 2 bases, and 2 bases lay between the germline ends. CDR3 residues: CASRPGANVLTF. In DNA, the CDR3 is TGCGCCAGCAGGCCTGGGGCCAACGTCCTGACTTTC.